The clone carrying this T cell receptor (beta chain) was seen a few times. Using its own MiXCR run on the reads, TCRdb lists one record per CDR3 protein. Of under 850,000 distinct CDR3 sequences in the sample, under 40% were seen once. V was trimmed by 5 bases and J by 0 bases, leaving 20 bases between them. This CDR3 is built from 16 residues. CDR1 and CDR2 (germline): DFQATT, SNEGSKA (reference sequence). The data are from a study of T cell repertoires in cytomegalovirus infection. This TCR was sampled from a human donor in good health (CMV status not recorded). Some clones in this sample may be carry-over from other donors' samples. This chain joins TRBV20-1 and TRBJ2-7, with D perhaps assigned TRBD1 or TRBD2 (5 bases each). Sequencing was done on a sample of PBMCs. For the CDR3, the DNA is TGCAGTGCTCCATCCGTTCCGGGACCCTACTCCTACGAGCAGTACTTC. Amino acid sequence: CSAPSVPGPYSYEQYF.